This TCR beta chain was profiled in a study of regulatory T cells in long-lasting Graves disease. Losses at the gene ends were 4 bases for V and 15 bases for J; bases not matched to a gene: 20. The CDR3 totals 16 residues. Germline values: CDR1 MDHEN, CDR2 SYDVKM. Arm-PCR with iRepertoire HTBI primers amplified the CDR3 regions for these TCR beta libraries. TCRdb itself ran the multiplex PCR reads through MiXCR, one entry per CDR3 protein. Of about 530,000 distinct CDR3 sequences in the sample, about 16% were seen once. Noted time point: newly diagnosed GD, antithyroid drugs for less than 3 months. Following extraction of RNA from PBMCs, that RNA was used to make the TCR library. This clonotype was detected a few times. The same data also contributed to another study, on T cells in Graves' hyperthyroidism and ophthalmopathy.

This clonotype was sampled from a woman aged 35-65 years with Graves disease. The sample here was peripheral blood mononuclear cells (PBMCs), taken at new diagnosis, from a patient treated with antithyroid drugs. The rearrangement joins TRBV28 to TRBJ2-1; 8 nucleotides line up with TRBD2. DNA for the CDR3: TGTGCCAGCAGTTCGGGAGGGGCGGACCTGTCCCGTGTCGTGTTCTTC. It is translated as CASSSGGADLSRVVFF.